The 20 T cell receptor beta chains listed next were all sequenced from one sample in a study of shared clonotypes between healthy human individuals. Generated by immunoSEQ multiplex PCR, the TCRdb table keeps only in-frame clones and is missing some. This table holds fewer than 700,000 clones, roughly 79% found once. The source material was PBMCs. These receptors were collected from a woman in her thirties or forties in good health. Some clones in this sample may be carry-over from other donors' samples.

The gene calls are TRBV2 and TRBJ2-5; D is possibly TRBD2 (6 bases). The better agreement between TRBJ2-7 and the DNA end casts doubt on the J call. Germline lookup yields CDR1 SNHLY and CDR2 FYNNEI. The CDR3 is 14 residues long. CDR3 in amino acids: CASRAGTGTYEQYF. DNA of the CDR3: TGTGCCAGCAGGGCCGGGACTGGGACCTACGAGCAGTACTTC.

The chain joins TRBV4-2 to TRBJ1-2; 8 nucleotides match TRBD1. With V trimmed by 8 bases and J by 4 bases, 12 bases remained unmatched. The CDR3 spans 15 residues. Germline lookup yields CDR1 LGHNA and CDR2 YNFKEQ. The CDR3 reads CASRRDRSTTYGYTF. CDR3 sequence (DNA): TGTGCCAGCCGCCGGGACAGGTCTACCACCTATGGCTACACCTTC.

As concerns this clone: The identical CDR3 is also encoded by other nucleotide sequences in the sample. The J gene is TRBJ1-5, the V gene TRBV5-4; D not certain. Between the trimmed V and J ends, which lost 0 bases and 6 bases, there was a span of 4 bases. The germline CDR1 and CDR2 sequences are SGHNT and YYREEE (reference sequence). The CDR3 consists of 12 residues. DNA of the CDR3: TGTGCCAGCAGCTTGGACAGTCAGCCCCAGCATTTT. This translates into CASSLDSQPQHF.

The chain is built from TRBV19 and TRBJ2-5, with 10 bases fitting TRBD1. The CDR3 has 14 residues. Germline CDR1 reads LNHDA; CDR2 reads SQIVND (reference sequence). V dropped 4 bases and J dropped 5; count of bases not matched to a gene: 4. The CDR3 sequence is CASSTRQGAETQYF. In DNA, the CDR3 is TGTGCCAGTAGTACCCGACAGGGGGCTGAGACCCAGTACTTC.

The chain uses TRBV7-9 and TRBJ2-1; maybe TRBD2 (5 bases). Trimming took 2 bases from V and 0 from J, leaving 11 bases between them. This CDR3 region has 16 residues. CDR1 is SEHNR and CDR2 is FQNEAQ in the germline V gene (reference sequence). The CDR3 region is CASSLTGGPSYNEQFF. The CDR3 bases are TGTGCCAGCAGCTTAACTGGCGGGCCCTCCTACAATGAGCAGTTCTTC.

This clone occurred many times. This CDR3 is also generated by other DNA sequences in the sample. The chain has TRBV30 and TRBJ1-3; TRBD1 aligns across 8 bases. V was clipped by 3 bases and J by 4 bases; unmatched bases: 5. The CDR3 covers 14 residues. The V gene's germline CDR1 is GTSNPN and CDR2 SVGIG (reference sequence). The CDR3 loop is CAWRDRVGGNTIYF. Here the CDR3 DNA reads TGTGCCTGGAGGGACAGGGTGGGAGGAAACACCATATATTTT.

This rearrangement joins TRBV11-3 to TRBJ2-3, with TRBD1 identical over 8 bases. The junction had 5 bases not matched to a gene; V was cut back by 5 bases and J by 1 base. Germline lookup yields CDR1 SGHNT and CDR2 YENEEA. The CDR3 is made up of 15 amino acids. In nucleotides, the CDR3 is TGTGCCAGCAGCCCGGGACAGGCCCGCACAGATACGCAGTATTTT. Translating it yields CASSPGQARTDTQYF.

The chain joins TRBV30 to TRBJ1-4; TRBD1 agrees at 7 bases. Germline V CDR1 and CDR2: GTSNPN, SVGIG (reference sequence). Trimming took 4 bases from V and 5 from J; bases not matched to a gene: 13. The CDR3 runs 16 residues. The CDR3 region has the DNA TGTGCCTGGAAATCGGACAGGACTCTGAGGAATGAAAAACTGTTTTTT. Its translation: CAWKSDRTLRNEKLFF.

This clone was seen only a few times. V gene TRBV11-3 combines with J gene TRBJ2-7; D is unresolved. V lost 11 bases and J lost 4, with 12 bases in between. The CDR3 runs to 11 residues. Germline V gene lookup returns CDR1 SGHNT and CDR2 YENEEA. The CDR3 bases are TGTGCCGCCGAGGCTGGGTACGAGCAGTACTTC. It codes for CAAEAGYEQYF.

This clone has just a few counts. The gene calls are TRBV28 and TRBJ1-1; tentatively, D is TRBD1 (5 bases). Germline lookup yields CDR1 MDHEN and CDR2 SYDVKM. The CDR3 extends over 14 amino acids. V was clipped by 0 bases and J by 4 bases, with 9 bases between them. CDR3 amino acids: CASSLWGESTEAFF. The CDR3 DNA reads as TGTGCCAGCAGTTTATGGGGGGAGAGCACTGAAGCTTTCTTT. Full variable domain (outside the CDR3, taken from reference TRBV28 and TRBJ1-1): DVKVTQSSRYLVKRTGEKVFLECVQDMDHENMFWYRQDPGLGLRLIYFSYDVKMKEKGDIPEGYSVSREKKERFSLILESASTNQTSMYLCASSLWGESTEAFFGQGTRLTVV.

This clone was seen only once. The chain uses TRBV9 and TRBJ1-3, with unresolved D. The germline gives CDR1 SGDLS, CDR2 YYNGEE. CDR3 length: 14 amino acids. V dropped 0 bases and J dropped 0 bases, with 4 bases sitting between them. The CDR3 DNA reads TGTGCCAGCAGCGTAGCTCCCTCTGGAAACACCATATATTTT. As protein: CASSVAPSGNTIYF.

The chain uses TRBV28 and TRBJ1-4; no definite D call. Trimming took off 2 bases at V and 2 bases at J, with 9 bases between the two ends. The germline CDR1 and CDR2 sequences are MDHEN and SYDVKM. The CDR3 is 15 residues long. CDR3 DNA sequence: TGTGCCAGCAGTTTAAAGAGGTATACTAATGAAAAACTGTTTTTT. Protein: CASSLKRYTNEKLFF.

CDR3 amino acids: CASSSGLAGTGELFF. DNA for the CDR3: TGTGCCAGCAGTTCGGGACTAGCGGGGACCGGGGAGCTGTTTTTT. The rearrangement links TRBV5-4 to TRBJ2-2, with TRBD2 matching over 13 bases. This CDR3 contains 15 residues. Germline trimming cut 5 bases from V and 5 bases from J; bases unmatched to any gene: 3. Germline V gene lookup returns CDR1 SGHNT and CDR2 YYREEE (reference sequence).

Notes on this clone: Other DNA sequences within the sample encode an identical CDR3. V usage is TRBV28 and J usage is TRBJ2-3; TRBD2 matches 8 bases. Germline values: CDR1 MDHEN, CDR2 SYDVKM. This CDR3 has 16 amino acids. The J segment lost 6 bases and the V segment lost 5 bases, leaving 13 bases of the junction unmatched. CDR3 in amino acids: CASSATGRATTDTQYF. The DNA of the CDR3 is TGTGCCAGCAGTGCGACCGGGAGGGCGACAACGGATACGCAGTATTTT.

This clone was found a few times. The chain employs TRBV9 and TRBJ2-1, with D perhaps being TRBD1 or TRBD2 (5 bases each). The CDR3 loop spans 15 amino acids. Trimming cost V 3 bases and J 4 bases, with 14 bases left between them. The germline V gene encodes CDR1 SGDLS and CDR2 YYNGEE. CDR3 bases: TGTGCCAGCAGCGACGGGGACCCTGGATACAATGAGCAGTTCTTC. Its translation: CASSDGDPGYNEQFF.

This clone was detected only once. This chain links TRBV7-9 with TRBJ1-2; 7 bases align to TRBD1. Germline CDR1 is SEHNR and CDR2 is FQNEAQ (reference sequence). V shed 5 bases, J shed 3 bases, and the junction held 9 bases outside the gene matches. This CDR3 has 15 amino acids. The CDR3 coding sequence is TGTGCCAGCAGCCAAACAGGGGTTCCGGACTATGGCTACACCTTC. Its translation: CASSQTGVPDYGYTF.

The rearrangement uses TRBV2 and TRBJ1-1; 12 bases are a match to TRBD1. The V gene end was trimmed by 5 bases and the J gene end by 1 base; junction bases not matched to a gene: 8. The CDR3 spans 17 residues. Germline V CDR1 and CDR2: SNHLY, FYNNEI. The CDR3, as DNA: TGTGCCAGCAGTCCCGGGACAGGGGGCGGTGAGAACACTGAAGCTTTCTTT. It specifies CASSPGTGGGENTEAFF.

This clone is a singleton in its sample. V usage is TRBV5-4 and J usage is TRBJ2-7, with 8 nucleotides matching TRBD2. The germline V gene encodes CDR1 SGHNT and CDR2 YYREEE (reference sequence). V lost 1 base to trimming and J lost 0 bases; unmatched junction nucleotides: 6. The CDR3 totals 16 residues. The CDR3 coding sequence is TGTGCCAGCAGCTTGACGGGACTAGGGGACTCCTACGAGCAGTACTTC. Protein sequence: CASSLTGLGDSYEQYF.

V is TRBV7-3 and J is TRBJ2-2; TRBD2 matches at 9 bases. V lost 3 bases to trimming and J lost 6 bases; unmatched junction nucleotides: 5. The germline CDR1 and CDR2 sequences are SGHTA and FQGTGA. This CDR3 spans 15 amino acids. This chain's CDR3 is CASSLRSGSAGELFF. CDR3 bases: TGTGCCAGCAGCTTGCGTAGCGGGAGCGCCGGGGAGCTGTTTTTT. The full variable domain, in which reference TRBV7-3 and TRBJ2-2 provide the parts outside the CDR3, is GAGVSQTPSNKVTEKGKYVELRCDPISGHTALYWYRQSLGQGPEFLIYFQGTGAADDSGLPNDRFFAVRPEGSVSTLKIQRTERGDSAVYLCASSLRSGSAGELFFGEGSRLTVL.

The chain recombines TRBV7-6 with TRBJ2-1, with 11 bases identical to TRBD2. Germline CDR1 and CDR2: SGHVS and FNYEAQ. This CDR3 is 16 amino acids long. V lost 5 bases, J lost 3 bases, and 6 bases stayed unmatched. The CDR3 DNA sequence: TGTGCCAGCAGCCCCCGGCTAGCGGGAGGCTACAATGAGCAGTTCTTC. It yields the protein CASSPRLAGGYNEQFF.